The 16 T cell receptor beta chains reported below all come from one sample, sequenced in a study of blood T cell repertoires in COVID-19. Sequencing used immunoSEQ multiplex PCR; TCRdb keeps in-frame clones, though not all of them. The sample carries more than 85,000 clones, 70% to 90% recorded once. Input material: peripheral blood. These receptors originate from a man aged 50 to 59 with active COVID-19.

The chain combines TRBV7-6 with TRBJ1-2; D is unclear. Trimming stripped 5 bases from V and 0 bases from J, with 13 bases between. The CDR3 contains 15 residues. Germline values: CDR1 SGHVS, CDR2 FNYEAQ. The CDR3 DNA follows: TGTGCCAGCAGCGCTGCCCCCTCAGCTAACTATGGCTACACCTTC. It yields the protein CASSAAPSANYGYTF.

The chain combines TRBV7-2 with TRBJ2-3; TRBD1 is a possible D gene (6 bases). This CDR3 is 13 amino acids long. With 8 bases removed from V and 2 bases from J, the gap between germline ends came to 11 bases. The germline gives CDR1 SGHTA, CDR2 FQGNSA. The CDR3 nucleotides read TGTGCCAGCGCCGGACAGATCACAGATACGCAGTATTTT. Translating it yields CASAGQITDTQYF.

The chain couples TRBV5-4 to TRBJ1-4; D possibly corresponds to TRBD1 (6 bases). The CDR3 length is 14 residues. Germline V gives CDR1 SGHNT, CDR2 YYREEE (reference sequence). The V gene lost 4 bases and the J gene lost 1 base, with 8 bases spanning the gap. The chain's CDR3 is CASSTGITNEKLFF. The CDR3, as DNA: TGTGCCAGCAGCACAGGGATAACTAATGAAAAACTGTTTTTT. Combining the CDR3 with reference TRBV5-4 and TRBJ1-4 gives the whole variable domain ETGVTQSPTHLIKTRGQQVTLRCSSQSGHNTVSWYQQALGQGPQFIFQYYREEENGRGNFPPRFSGLQFPNYSSELNVNALELDDSALYLCASSTGITNEKLFFGSGTQLSVL.

The rearrangement uses TRBV6-5 and TRBJ2-2; 8 bases are a match to TRBD1. Germline V CDR1 and CDR2: MNHEY, SVGAGI. The length of the CDR3 is 14 residues. After removal of 4 bases from V and 6 bases from J, the junction contained 4 bases not matched to a gene. CDR3 amino acids: CASSWDRIAGELFF. The CDR3 DNA reads as TGTGCCAGCAGTTGGGACAGGATCGCCGGGGAGCTGTTTTTT.

The CDR3 DNA is TGTGCCAGCAGCTTAGCGGGGGGGTTGACGCAGTATTTT. It codes for CASSLAGGLTQYF. The chain combines TRBV7-8 with TRBJ2-3, with 7 bases identical to TRBD2. The CDR3 is made up of 13 amino acids. The germline V gene has CDR1 SGHVS and CDR2 FQNEAQ. Unmatched junction bases numbered 3, after V lost 0 bases and J lost 9 bases.

This clone was seen just once. The chain joins TRBV5-1 to TRBJ1-5; 8 bases agree with TRBD1. V lost 0 bases, J lost 5 bases, and 16 bases stayed unmatched. CDR1 and CDR2 (germline): SGHRS, YFSETQ. CDR3 length: 19 amino acids. The CDR3 spells CASSLGSGQGKFRDQPQHF. The CDR3 DNA follows: TGCGCCAGCAGCTTGGGTTCTGGACAGGGAAAATTTAGGGATCAGCCCCAGCATTTT. Looking up the rest from reference TRBV5-1 and TRBJ1-5 gives the full variable domain: KAGVTQTPRYLIKTRGQQVTLSCSPISGHRSVSWYQQTPGQGLQFLFEYFSETQRNKGNFPGRFSGRQFSNSRSEMNVSTLELGDSALYLCASSLGSGQGKFRDQPQHFGDGTRLSIL.

V and J are TRBV19 and TRBJ2-4, with 10 bases fitting TRBD2. Germline values: CDR1 LNHDA, CDR2 SQIVND (reference sequence). The CDR3 runs 16 residues. Trimming cost V 1 base and J 5 bases; bases outside gene matches: 5. CDR3 DNA: TGTGCCAGTAGTATAGGCCGCACTAGCGGGGAAAACATTCAGTACTTC. This gives the protein CASSIGRTSGENIQYF.

The chain joins TRBV14 to TRBJ2-2, with TRBD1 as a possible D gene (6 bases). V dropped 0 bases and J dropped 6 bases, with 14 bases sitting between them. The CDR3 has 16 residues. Germline V gene lookup returns CDR1 SGHDN and CDR2 FVKESK. CDR3 protein: CASSQEVRGKAGELFF. The CDR3, as DNA: TGTGCCAGCAGCCAAGAGGTCAGGGGTAAAGCCGGGGAGCTGTTTTTT.

The chain recombines TRBV7-9 with TRBJ2-3; no reliable D call. The CDR3 spans 12 residues. The germline V gene has CDR1 SEHNR and CDR2 FQNEAQ (reference sequence). Trimming removed 5 bases from V and 4 bases from J, with 7 bases in between. The CDR3 sequence is CASSADSDTQYF. CDR3 nucleotides: TGTGCCAGCAGCGCAGACTCAGATACGCAGTATTTT.

There are a few counts of this clone. The J gene is TRBJ1-1, the V gene TRBV7-9; weak D call: TRBD1 (5 bases). There are 14 residues in the CDR3. CDR1 SEHNR and CDR2 FQNEAQ come from the germline V gene (reference sequence). V was trimmed by 5 bases and J by 6 bases, leaving 16 bases between them. Here the CDR3 reads CASSPGRWEAEAFF. The DNA of the CDR3 is TGTGCCAGCAGCCCGGGGCGGTGGGAGGCTGAAGCTTTCTTT.

V and J are TRBV20-1 and TRBJ2-1; 8 positions agree with TRBD2. The germline V gene encodes CDR1 DFQATT and CDR2 SNEGSKA (reference sequence). The CDR3 is made up of 15 amino acids. J was trimmed by 7 bases and V by 3 bases; bases with no gene match: 11. For the CDR3, the DNA is TGCAGTGCTAGTCAGGCTCAGCGGGGGCGGAATGAGCAGTTCTTC. Its protein product is CSASQAQRGRNEQFF.

This rearrangement joins TRBV7-2 to TRBJ1-1, with D tentatively TRBD1 (5 bases). Trimming cost V 5 bases and J 4 bases, with 14 bases left between them. The germline gives CDR1 SGHTA, CDR2 FQGNSA. The CDR3 has 14 amino acids. In DNA, the CDR3 is TGTGCCAGCAGCCAGGGCCACGGGGGCACTGAAGCTTTCTTT. As protein: CASSQGHGGTEAFF.

V is TRBV6-5 and J is TRBJ1-2; D is possibly TRBD1 (5 bases). The CDR3 covers 13 residues. V gave up 4 bases and J gave up 3 bases, with 9 bases separating them. Germline V gene lookup returns CDR1 MNHEY and CDR2 SVGAGI. The CDR3 nucleotides are TGTGCCAGCAGTTTAGGGGTAGACTATGGCTACACCTTC. It specifies CASSLGVDYGYTF.

The chain is built from TRBV4-3 and TRBJ2-7; D not certain. The V end was cut by 1 base, the J end by 6 bases, with 10 bases between. The germline V gene has CDR1 LGHNA and CDR2 YSLEER. This CDR3 has 13 amino acids. CDR3 sequence: CASSQGSPGEQYF. The CDR3 DNA reads TGCGCCAGCAGCCAAGGATCCCCGGGCGAGCAGTACTTC.

This chain uses TRBV6-8 with TRBJ2-5, with 7 bases fitting TRBD2. With 2 bases clipped from V and 5 bases from J, the junction kept 5 bases outside the gene matches. The CDR3 spans 14 residues. The germline CDR1 and CDR2 sequences are MNHGY and SAAAGT. The CDR3 sequence: CASSYGERGETQYF. CDR3 in DNA: TGTGCCAGCAGTTACGGCGAGCGGGGCGAGACCCAGTACTTC.

The rearrangement links TRBV3-1 (or the pseudogene TRBV3-2) to TRBJ1-1, with D perhaps TRBD1 (5 bases). Germline V gene data show CDR1 as LGHDT and CDR2 as YNNKEL (reference sequence). CDR3 length: 14 residues. Trimming cost V 2 bases and J 5 bases, with 12 bases left between them. CDR3 residues: CASSQLGGETEAFF. In nucleotides, the CDR3 is TGTGCCAGCAGCCAATTGGGGGGGGAGACTGAAGCTTTCTTT.